This note documents a single T cell receptor beta chain sequence. What it recognizes is unknown. These data come from a study of cytomegalovirus exposure and HLA in healthy donors. The PCR had 60 Vbeta and 13 Jbeta primers. Sequencing used immunoSEQ multiplex PCR; TCRdb keeps in-frame clones, though not all of them. The profile shows around 180,000 clones, more than 75% of them singletons. Whole-study results and caveats: Earlier analysis looked at TCR beta V segments, and most were productive about 90% or about 30% of the time. For TCR beta chains, V- and J-gene trimming was later linked to a missense DCLRE1C variant.

The CDR3 has 15 amino acids. Germline loops: CDR1 SGHVS, CDR2 FNYEAQ. The ends lost 5 bases at V and 5 bases at J; junction bases unmatched: 10. The chain employs TRBV7-6 and TRBJ2-5, with 8 nucleotides matching TRBD1. This TCR was sampled from a woman aged 18-29 years in good health and CMV-seronegative. Sequencing used PBMCs. DNA of the CDR3: TGTGCCAGCAGCCCAGGAACAGGGGGTTCGGAGACCCAGTACTTC. Translated, it gives CASSPGTGGSETQYF.